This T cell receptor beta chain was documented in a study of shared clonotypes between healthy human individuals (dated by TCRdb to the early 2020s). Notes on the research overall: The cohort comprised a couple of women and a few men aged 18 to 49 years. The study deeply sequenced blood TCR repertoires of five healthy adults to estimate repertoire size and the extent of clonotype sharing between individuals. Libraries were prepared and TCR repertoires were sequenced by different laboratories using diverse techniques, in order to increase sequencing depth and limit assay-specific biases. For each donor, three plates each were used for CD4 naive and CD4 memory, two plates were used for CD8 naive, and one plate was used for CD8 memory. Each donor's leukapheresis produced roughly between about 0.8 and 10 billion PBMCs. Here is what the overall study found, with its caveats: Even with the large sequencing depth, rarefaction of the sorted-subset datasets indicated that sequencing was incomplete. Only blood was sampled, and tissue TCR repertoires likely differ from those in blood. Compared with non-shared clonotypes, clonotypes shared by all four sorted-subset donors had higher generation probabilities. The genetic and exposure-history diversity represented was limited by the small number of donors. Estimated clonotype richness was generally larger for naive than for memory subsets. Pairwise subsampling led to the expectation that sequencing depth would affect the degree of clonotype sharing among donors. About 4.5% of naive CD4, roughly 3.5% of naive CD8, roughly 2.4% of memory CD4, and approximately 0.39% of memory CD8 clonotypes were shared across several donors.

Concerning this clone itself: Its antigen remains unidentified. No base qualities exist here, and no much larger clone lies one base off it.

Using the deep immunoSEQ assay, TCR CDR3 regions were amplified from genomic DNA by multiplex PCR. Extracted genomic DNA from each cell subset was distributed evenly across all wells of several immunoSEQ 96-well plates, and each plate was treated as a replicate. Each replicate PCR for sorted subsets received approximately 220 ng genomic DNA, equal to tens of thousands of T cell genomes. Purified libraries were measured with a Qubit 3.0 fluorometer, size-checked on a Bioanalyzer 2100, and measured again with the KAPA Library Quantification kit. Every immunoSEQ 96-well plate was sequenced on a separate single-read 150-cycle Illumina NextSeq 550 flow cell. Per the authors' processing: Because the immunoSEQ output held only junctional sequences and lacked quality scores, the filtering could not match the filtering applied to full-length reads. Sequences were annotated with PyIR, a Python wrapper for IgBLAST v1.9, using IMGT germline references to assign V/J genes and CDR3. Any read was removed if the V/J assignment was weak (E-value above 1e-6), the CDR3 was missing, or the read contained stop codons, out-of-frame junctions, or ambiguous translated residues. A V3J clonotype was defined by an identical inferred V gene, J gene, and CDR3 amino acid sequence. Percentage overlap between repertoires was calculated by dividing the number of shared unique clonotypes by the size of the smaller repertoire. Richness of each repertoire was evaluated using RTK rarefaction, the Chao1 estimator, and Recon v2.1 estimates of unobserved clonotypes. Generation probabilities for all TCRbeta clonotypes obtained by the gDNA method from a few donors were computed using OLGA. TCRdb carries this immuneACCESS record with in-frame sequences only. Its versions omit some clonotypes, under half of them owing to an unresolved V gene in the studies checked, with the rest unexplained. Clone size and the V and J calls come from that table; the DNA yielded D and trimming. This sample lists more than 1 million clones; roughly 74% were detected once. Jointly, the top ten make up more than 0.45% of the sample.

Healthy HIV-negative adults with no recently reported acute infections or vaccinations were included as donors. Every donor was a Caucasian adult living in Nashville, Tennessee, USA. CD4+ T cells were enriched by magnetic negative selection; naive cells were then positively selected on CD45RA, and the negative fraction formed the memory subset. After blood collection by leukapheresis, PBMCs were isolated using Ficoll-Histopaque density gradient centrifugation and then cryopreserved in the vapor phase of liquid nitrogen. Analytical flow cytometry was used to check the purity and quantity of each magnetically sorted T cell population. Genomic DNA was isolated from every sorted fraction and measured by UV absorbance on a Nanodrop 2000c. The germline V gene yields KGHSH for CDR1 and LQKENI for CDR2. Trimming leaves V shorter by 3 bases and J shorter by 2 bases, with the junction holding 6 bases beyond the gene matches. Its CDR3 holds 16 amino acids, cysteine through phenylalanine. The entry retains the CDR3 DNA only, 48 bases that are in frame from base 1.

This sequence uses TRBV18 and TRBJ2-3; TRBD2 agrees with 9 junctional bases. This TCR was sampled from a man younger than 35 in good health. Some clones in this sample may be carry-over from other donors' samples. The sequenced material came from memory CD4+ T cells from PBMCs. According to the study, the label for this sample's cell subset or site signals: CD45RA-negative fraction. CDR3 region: CASSPISSGNTDTQYF. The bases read TGTGCCAGCTCACCCATTTCTAGCGGGAACACAGATACGCAGTATTTT.